This TCR beta chain was captured by sequencing in a study of spatial heterogeneity in lung cancer. Study-level results: Expanded intratumoral alpha and beta TCR counts tracked tumor mutation counts.

The germline V gene encodes CDR1 SNHLY and CDR2 FYNNEI. The germline V and J ends were trimmed by 3 bases and 10 bases, with 15 bases remaining between them. There are 14 residues in the CDR3. Specified time point: sample taken at primary tumor resection. Via MiXCR, TCRdb re-called the 5' RACE reads, giving one row per CDR3 protein. The table includes 13,000 or so distinct CDR3 sequences, roughly 5.4% detected once. This clonotype occurred many times. What it binds is unknown. The clonotype was recovered from a female donor with early-stage non-small cell lung cancer. The sample here was lung tumor tissue, taken at surgery. The chain combines TRBV2 with TRBJ1-4; perhaps TRBD1 as D (5 bases). For the CDR3, the DNA is TGTGCCAGCAGTGACGCGGTCCGACAGAGAAAACTGTTTTTT. Translated, it gives CASSDAVRQRKLFF.